The T cell receptor beta chain under discussion was sequenced for a study of blood T cells in healthy people across ages. This clonotype was counted ten times or more. Germline CDR1 SGHRS, CDR2 YFSETQ. V was trimmed by 4 bases and J by 5 bases, leaving 10 bases between them. There are 13 residues in the CDR3. With a J-beta primer mix and a sample-barcoded 5' primer, a second PCR ran about 7 to 11 cycles. TCRdb itself ran the 5' RACE reads through MiXCR, one entry per CDR3 protein. The table includes hundreds of thousands of distinct CDR3 sequences, around 31% detected once. Each donor supplied approximately 10 milliliters of peripheral blood.

Sequenced input: blood. This chain links TRBV5-1 with TRBJ2-1, with D possibly matching TRBD1 (5 bases). The source is an elderly woman in good health. The CDR3 DNA follows: TGCGCCAGCAGCACGACAGCGAACAATGAGCAGTTCTTC. Its translation is CASSTTANNEQFF.